The sequence of this T cell receptor beta chain was determined in a study of cytomegalovirus exposure and HLA in healthy donors. At the level of the study: T cells numbering around 190 million yielded some 110 million unique TCR beta sequences in an earlier analysis.

13 Jbeta primers and 60 Vbeta primers were used for the PCR. Per the original data handling: In a later analysis, 75 million to 95 million unique TCR beta chains included roughly 11 million shared by two or more donors. The repertoire was sequenced with immunoSEQ multiplex PCR; TCRdb's copy has only in-frame clones and lacks some. That table furnishes V, J and clone size, whereas the DNA furnished D and trimming. The sample gives roughly 160,000 clones, 75% to 90% of which show up once; about 2.2% is in the top ten. V shed 8 bases and J shed 10 bases, with 18 bases lying between them. This CDR3 spans 14 amino acids. The germline V gene has CDR1 KGHSH and CDR2 LQKENI. General study results and limits: CMV antigen specificity was confirmed in vitro for a few CMV-associated chains. A later analysis by the authors found several of the most significant clusters apparently linked to common viral pathogens.

On this clone: The antigen is unknown.

The TCR comes from a male donor in good health and CMV-seronegative. V and J are TRBV18 and TRBJ1-6, with TRBD1 as a possible D gene (5 bases). The sample was PBMCs. In nucleotides, the CDR3 is TGTGCCAGCCAGGAGGGGATCTCTGGGTCACCCCTCCACTTT. This encodes CASQEGISGSPLHF. The full variable domain, rest sourced from reference TRBV18 and TRBJ1-6, is NAGVMQNPRHLVRRRGQEARLRCSPMKGHSHVYWYRQLPEEGLKFMVYLQKENIIDESGMPKERFSAEFPKEGPSILRIQQVVRGDSAAYFCASQEGISGSPLHFGNGTRLTVT.